This T cell receptor (beta chain) was documented in a study of blood T cell repertoires in COVID-19. Study information: The study drew acute and convalescent COVID-19 samples from the United States, Italy and Spain.

Germline CDR1 reads SNHLY; CDR2 reads FYNNEI. This CDR3 spans 12 amino acids. Trimming removed 7 bases from V and 1 base from J, with 5 bases in between. The data were produced by immunoSEQ multiplex PCR, yet TCRdb's version contains in-frame clones alone and is incomplete. The profile covers approximately 110,000 clones, with roughly four fifths appearing a single time and 20% to 25% taken by the ten largest. Material for sequencing was peripheral blood. This chain links TRBV2 with TRBJ2-1; no clear D. The TCR originated in a man aged 70 or older with active or convalescent COVID-19. The CDR3 region is CASIESYNEQFF. CDR3 nucleotide sequence: TGTGCCAGCATAGAGTCCTACAATGAGCAGTTCTTC.